The source of this TCR beta chain is a study of blood T cell repertoires in COVID-19. Sequencing was performed with immunoSEQ multiplex PCR; in TCRdb, only in-frame clones are kept and a portion is missing. Of 400,000 to 450,000 clones detected, roughly 89% appear once; the ten largest clones hold approximately 1.4%. This clone has only one observation. The CDR3 runs to 14 residues. V was pared by 3 bases and J by 12 bases, with 20 bases between. CDR1 ENHRY and CDR2 SYGVKD come from the germline V gene. This chain links TRBV10-3 with TRBJ1-2, with D maybe TRBD1 (5 bases). The sample taken for sequencing was peripheral blood. The TCR comes from a woman aged 25 to 39 with active or convalescent COVID-19. CDR3 sequence: CAISERRDPPGDTF. Here the CDR3 DNA reads TGTGCCATCAGTGAAAGAAGGGACCCCCCGGGAGACACCTTC.